These 10 T cell receptor beta chains share one sample of origin, sequenced in a study of spatial heterogeneity in lung cancer. Time point indicated: sample taken at primary tumor resection. Whole RNA from tumor, nontumor lung or frozen PBMC was sequenced unsorted. TCRdb analysed the 5' RACE reads with MiXCR anew, one entry per CDR3 protein. The data show tens of thousands of distinct CDR3 sequences, about 12% seen once. The specimen was PBMCs, collected at surgery. Receptors originate from a male donor with early-stage non-small cell lung cancer.

The chain is built from TRBV21-1 and TRBJ2-3. TRBV21-1 is annotated as a pseudogene. The CDR3 sequence is 10 residues long. CDR3 sequence: CASTTDTQYF. CDR3 nucleotide sequence: TGTGCCAGTACCACAGATACGCAGTATTTT.

This clonotype was detected ten times or more. V and J are TRBV9 and TRBJ1-2; no clear D. CDR3 length equals 14 residues. The V end was cut by 0 bases, the J end by 4 bases, with 10 bases between. The V gene's germline CDR1 is SGDLS and CDR2 YYNGEE. For the CDR3, the DNA is TGTGCCAGCAGCGTAGGAGAAGCCTTCTATGGCTACACCTTC. It is translated as CASSVGEAFYGYTF.

This rearrangement joins TRBV20-1 to TRBJ2-1; maybe TRBD2 (6 bases). The length of the CDR3 is 15 residues. Per the germline V gene, CDR1 is DFQATT and CDR2 is SNEGSKA (reference sequence). V lost 1 base and J 2 bases, leaving 12 bases between the germline ends. CDR3 coding DNA: TGCAGTGCTAGAGGTCGGGGGTGGGCCTACAATGAGCAGTTCTTC. Its translation is CSARGRGWAYNEQFF.

For this clonotype: Mismatch with germline at one junction end may stem from a read error. The V gene is TRBV10-3, the J gene TRBJ2-2, with 9 nucleotides matching TRBD1. Looked up from germline, CDR1 is ENHRY and CDR2 is SYGVKD. The CDR3 sequence is 15 residues long. The CDR3 nucleotides are TGTGCCATCACCTCGGGACAGGGTAACACCGGGGAGCTGCTTTTT. Its translation is CAITSGQGNTGELLF.

This clonotype came up a few times. The chain carries TRBV9 and TRBJ2-4, with D possibly matching TRBD2 (6 bases). Trimming shortened V by 0 bases and J by 0 bases, and 16 bases separated the two germline ends. The CDR3 has 18 amino acids. The V gene's germline CDR1 is SGDLS and CDR2 YYNGEE. CDR3 nucleotide sequence: TGTGCCAGCAGCGTAGAACCCGGAGGGCTTCTAGCCAAAAACATTCAGTACTTC. Protein sequence: CASSVEPGGLLAKNIQYF.

The chain uses TRBV4-2 and TRBJ2-7; TRBD2 agrees at 7 bases. CDR1 LGHNA and CDR2 YNFKEQ come from the germline V gene. V shed 0 bases, J shed 6 bases, and the junction held 8 bases outside the gene matches. This CDR3 contains 15 residues. This chain's CDR3 is CASSQDKRDLGEQYF. CDR3 DNA: TGTGCCAGCAGCCAAGATAAGCGGGACTTGGGCGAGCAGTACTTC.

The chain joins TRBV6-2 or TRBV6-3 to TRBJ1-2; no clear D. The V and J ends lost 7 bases and 2 bases respectively, with 11 bases between them. Germline values: CDR1 MNHEY, CDR2 SVGEGT. The CDR3 sequence is 13 residues long. The CDR3 nucleotides read TGTGCCAGCACTTTGGACGAAAACTATGGCTACACCTTC. Translating gives CASTLDENYGYTF.

This clonotype was picked up many times. The gene calls are TRBV28 and TRBJ2-1; TRBD2 is a possible D gene (5 bases). This CDR3 is built from 12 residues. Deletions cut 5 bases from V and 7 bases from J, with 9 bases between. Germline V gene lookup returns CDR1 MDHEN and CDR2 SYDVKM. The CDR3 region has the DNA TGTGCCAGCAGTGTTCAGCGGAATGAGCAGTTCTTC. This translates into CASSVQRNEQFF.

This clonotype has only a few counts. This sequence joins TRBV7-2 and TRBJ1-5; no definite D call. The CDR3 totals 15 residues. Germline-derived CDR1 and CDR2 are SGHTA and FQGNSA. V lost 5 bases to trimming and J lost 0 bases, with 11 bases between them. CDR3 bases: TGTGCCAGCAGCCTATTAGGGATTAGCAATCAGCCCCAGCATTTT. Protein: CASSLLGISNQPQHF.

This clonotype was counted only a few times. The chain uses TRBV20-1 and TRBJ2-7; 10 bases align to TRBD2. Germline CDR1 DFQATT, CDR2 SNEGSKA (reference sequence). V dropped 1 base and J dropped 0; count of bases not matched to a gene: 12. CDR3 length: 18 residues. The CDR3 spells CSARVLPAGGPFSYEQYF. The CDR3, as DNA: TGCAGTGCTAGAGTGTTGCCAGCGGGGGGGCCTTTCTCCTACGAGCAGTACTTC.